The clone carrying this T cell receptor (beta chain) occurred a few times. An amount of RNA that ranged from roughly 0.5 to 1 ug was reverse transcribed with random hexamers. Amplification of TCR beta CDR3 spanned 54 Vbeta and 13 Jbeta via immunoSEQ multiplex PCR. TCRdb re-called the immunoSEQ multiplex PCR reads with MiXCR, one entry per CDR3 protein. The sample records some 190,000 distinct CDR3 sequences, around 95% being singletons. This CDR3 is 16 amino acids long. Trimming removed 3 bases at V and 0 bases at J, with 9 bases between. From germline, CDR1 is SGHAT and CDR2 FQNNGV. Sequencing targeted TCR beta in blood CD8+ and CD4+ T cells. While CD8+ and CD4+ T cells were isolated negatively, TEMRA cells were enriched by FACS. The sample is drawn from a study of CD8 T cells in Susac syndrome.

The source of this sequence is a human donor with multiple sclerosis. The chain has TRBV11-2 and TRBJ2-6; maybe TRBD1 (6 bases). Sequencing was performed on CD4+ T cells from PBMCs. Here the CDR3 reads CASSFDRISGANVLTF. The CDR3 DNA reads as TGTGCCAGCAGCTTTGACAGGATCTCTGGGGCCAACGTCCTGACTTTC.